This T cell receptor (beta chain) was captured by sequencing in a study of regulatory T cells in long-lasting Graves disease. For the study at large: Positive TSH receptor antibodies alongside over 5 years of antithyroid drugs were what marked Graves' disease as persistent.

Assembly of TCR beta libraries relied on iRepertoire HTBI primers together with Arm-PCR of CDR3 regions. In the authors' workflow: Among the samples, around 61 TRBV and 14 to 15 TRBJ segments were identified. Using its own MiXCR run on the multiplex PCR reads, TCRdb lists one record per CDR3 protein. It is TCRdb's table, rather than the study itself, that gives the V and J calls and clone size. The sample lists almost 350,000 distinct CDR3 sequences; 15% to 20% were seen once. Documented time point: persistent/refractory GD, antithyroid drugs over 5 years with positive TRAb. PBMC RNA served as the TCR library source. Notes on the study in general: Under persistent disease, TRBV28, TRBJ1-2 and TRBJ2-5 were used preferentially.

Worth noting for this clonotype: The antigen remains unidentified.

After removal of 4 bases from V and 9 bases from J, the junction contained 6 bases not matched to a gene. The length of the CDR3 is 15 residues. This rearrangement joins TRBV12-3 or TRBV12-4 to TRBJ2-1; 13 bases line up with TRBD2. This sequence was found in a female donor with Graves disease. Sequences were derived from peripheral blood mononuclear cells (PBMCs), sampled when the disease was refractory, from a patient treated with antithyroid drugs. This chain's CDR3 is CASSSEGLAGVEQFF. As DNA, the CDR3 is TGTGCCAGCAGTTCAGAAGGACTAGCGGGAGTTGAGCAGTTCTTC.